The text below deals with one T cell receptor (beta chain). This sample is drawn from a study of blood T cell repertoires in COVID-19. The CDR3 is 13 residues long. Trimming removed 3 bases at V and 6 bases at J, with 15 bases between. The germline CDR1 and CDR2 sequences are GTSNPN and SVGIG (reference sequence). Produced via immunoSEQ multiplex PCR; TCRdb's table is partial and in-frame only. The data show roughly 150,000 clones, around four fifths seen once. This clonotype was obtained from an elderly woman with acute or convalescent COVID-19. The chain combines TRBV30 with TRBJ2-7; D may be TRBD1 (5 bases). Sequencing input: peripheral blood. CDR3 nucleotide sequence: TGTGCCTGGAGGTTCTCTGGTAGGGGCGAGCAGTACTTC. Encoded protein: CAWRFSGRGEQYF.